One sample yielded the 14 T cell receptor beta chains listed below, sequenced in a study of T cell changes during pregnancy in multiple sclerosis. Clones were read by immunoSEQ multiplex PCR, and TCRdb kept only the in-frame ones, dropping some. The data hold around 70,000 clones, with approximately 92% observed a single time. The specimen was peripheral blood, collected before pregnancy. The receptors originated from a female donor with multiple sclerosis, enrolled in a pregnancy study.

The rearrangement joins TRBV6-6 to TRBJ2-3, with 8 bases aligning to TRBD1. In germline, CDR1 is MNHNY, CDR2 SVGAGI (reference sequence). J lost 0 bases, V lost 2 bases, and 4 bases had no gene match. The CDR3 consists of 16 residues. The CDR3 bases are TGTGCCAGCAGTTACGGGCAGGGGGCGAGCACAGATACGCAGTATTTT. Its protein is CASSYGQGASTDTQYF.

In DNA form, the CDR3 reads TGTGCCAGCAGCATGTGGACAGGGTTGAACACTGAAGCTTTCTTT. This encodes CASSMWTGLNTEAFF. V and J are TRBV7-6 and TRBJ1-1; 8 bases map to TRBD1. Germline-derived CDR1 and CDR2 are SGHVS and FNYEAQ. This CDR3 is built from 15 residues. The J segment lost 0 bases and the V segment lost 5 bases, leaving 5 bases of the junction unmatched.

The chain recombines TRBV14 with TRBJ2-7; 12 bases fit TRBD2. Germline V gives CDR1 SGHDN, CDR2 FVKESK. The CDR3 runs 19 residues. V lost 0 bases, J lost 6 bases, and 15 bases stayed unmatched. This chain's CDR3 is CASSQDLTSGSIGGGEQYF. The DNA of the CDR3 is TGTGCCAGCAGCCAAGATTTGACTAGCGGGAGCATAGGTGGAGGCGAGCAGTACTTC.

This chain uses TRBV10-1 with TRBJ2-7; TRBD1 is a possible D gene (6 bases). CDR1 and CDR2 (germline): WNHNN, SYGVQD (reference sequence). Trimming took 10 bases from V and 7 from J, leaving 17 bases between them. The CDR3 is 12 amino acids. CDR3 sequence: CANQDRLWEQYF. Written as DNA, the CDR3 is TGCGCCAACCAGGACAGATTGTGGGAGCAGTACTTC.

The chain joins TRBV5-6 to TRBJ1-1; tentatively, D is TRBD1 (5 bases). CDR3 length: 16 residues. V lost 1 base, J lost 1 base, and 14 bases lay in between. The germline CDR1 and CDR2 sequences are SGHDT and YYEEEE. As DNA, the CDR3 is TGTGCCAGCAGCTTGTTAATGCCTGGACAGAACACTGAAGCTTTCTTT. Protein product: CASSLLMPGQNTEAFF. The entire variable domain, with the rest obtained from reference TRBV5-6 and TRBJ1-1, is as follows: DAGVTQSPTHLIKTRGQQVTLRCSPKSGHDTVSWYQQALGQGPQFIFQYYEEEERQRGNFPDRFSGHQFPNYSSELNVNALLLGDSALYLCASSLLMPGQNTEAFFGQGTRLTVV.

A few counts support this clone. This rearrangement joins TRBV6-4 to TRBJ2-1, with 9 positions matching TRBD2. V lost 2 bases to trimming and J lost 6 bases; unmatched junction nucleotides: 2. Germline loops: CDR1 MRHNA, CDR2 SNTAGT. The CDR3 loop spans 14 amino acids. Here the CDR3 DNA reads TGTGCCAGCAGTGACGGACTAGCGAGCAATGAGCAGTTCTTC. Translated, it gives CASSDGLASNEQFF.

V is TRBV11-3 and J is TRBJ2-7, with D possibly matching TRBD1 (7 bases). V shed 5 bases and J shed 7 bases, with 18 bases lying between them. This CDR3 is 14 amino acids long. CDR1 and CDR2 from the germline V gene are SGHNT and YENEEA. CDR3 coding DNA: TGTGCCAGCAGCGACGTAGAGGGGGCGGGGGAGCAGTACTTC. This encodes CASSDVEGAGEQYF.

The genes are TRBV29-1 and TRBJ2-2, with 9 bases lining up with TRBD2. Germline CDR1 reads SQVTM; CDR2 reads ANQGSEA. The junction had 3 bases not matched to a gene; V was cut back by 5 bases and J by 2 bases. CDR3 length equals 14 residues. CDR3 sequence reads: CSVLTSGNTGELFF. CDR3 nucleotide sequence: TGCAGCGTTCTGACTAGCGGTAACACCGGGGAGCTGTTTTTT.

The chain links TRBV6-1 to TRBJ1-2; the D is unclear. CDR3 size: 11 residues. The V gene lost 2 bases and the J gene lost 8 bases, with 6 bases spanning the gap. In germline, CDR1 is MNHNS, CDR2 SASEGT. The CDR3 here is CASSELGGYTF. The DNA for the CDR3 is TGTGCCAGCAGTGAACTCGGGGGCTACACCTTC.

This chain connects TRBV30 to TRBJ1-1, with D possibly matching TRBD1 (5 bases). Trimming shortened V by 5 bases and J by 2 bases, and 9 bases separated the two germline ends. Germline CDR1 is GTSNPN and CDR2 is SVGIG (reference sequence). CDR3 length: 12 residues. CDR3 amino acids: CAWRWTNTEAFF. For the CDR3, the DNA is TGTGCCTGGCGATGGACAAACACTGAAGCTTTCTTT.

The chain recombines TRBV7-9 with TRBJ2-5; 9 nucleotides match TRBD2. The CDR3 covers 17 residues. The V segment lost 5 bases and the J segment 1 base; nucleotides outside the gene matches: 11. Germline V gene data show CDR1 as SEHNR and CDR2 as FQNEAQ (reference sequence). In DNA form, the CDR3 reads TGTGCCAGCAGCCCCCGACTAGCGGAGGGACCCCAAGAGACCCAGTACTTC. Encoded protein: CASSPRLAEGPQETQYF. The full variable domain, completed using reference TRBV7-9 and TRBJ2-5, is DTGVSQNPRHKITKRGQNVTFRCDPISEHNRLYWYRQTLGQGPEFLTYFQNEAQLEKSRLLSDRFSAERPKGSFSTLEIQRTEQGDSAMYLCASSPRLAEGPQETQYFGPGTRLLVL.

Only one count was recorded for this clone. The gene calls are TRBV5-5 and TRBJ2-2, with 9 bases identical to TRBD2. This CDR3 has 17 amino acids. Germline assignment: CDR1 SGHKS and CDR2 YYEKEE (reference sequence). J was trimmed by 0 bases and V by 4 bases; bases with no gene match: 7. CDR3 in amino acids: CASSQPGLAANTGELFF. As DNA, the CDR3 is TGTGCCAGCAGCCAGCCGGGACTAGCAGCGAACACCGGGGAGCTGTTTTTT.

The chain combines TRBV6-5 with TRBJ2-1; 9 bases align to TRBD1. Trimming took 4 bases from V and 6 from J; bases not matched to a gene: 7. The V gene's germline CDR1 is MNHEY and CDR2 SVGAGI. The CDR3 has 15 amino acids. The CDR3, as DNA: TGTGCCAGCAGTTTGATGAGACAGGGGGTCAATGAGCAGTTCTTC. Encoded protein: CASSLMRQGVNEQFF.

The chain joins TRBV30 to TRBJ2-1, with 8 positions matching TRBD2. With 0 bases clipped from V and 5 bases from J, the junction kept 3 bases outside the gene matches. Germline V gene sequence: CDR1 GTSNPN, CDR2 SVGIG (reference sequence). The CDR3 sequence is 14 residues long. The CDR3 DNA reads TGTGCCTGGAGTGTTTTCGGGAGGGACAATGAGCAGTTCTTC. Its translation is CAWSVFGRDNEQFF.